The 19 T cell receptor beta chains below all came from one sample that was sequenced in a study of blood T cells in healthy people across ages. Combining a sample-barcoded 5' primer with a J-beta primer mix, a second PCR ran for about 7 to 12 cycles. MiXCR, applied by TCRdb to the 5' RACE reads, yields one record per CDR3 protein. The data hold 600,000 to 1,000,000 distinct CDR3 sequences, with 58% observed a single time. Sequenced material: blood. These receptors originate from a man aged 30 to 45 in good health.

The gene calls are TRBV13 and TRBJ2-4, with TRBD2 matching 7 bases. The CDR3 spans 15 residues. Germline values: CDR1 PRHDT, CDR2 FYEKMQ (reference sequence). V shed 5 bases, J shed 13 bases, and the junction held 17 bases outside the gene matches. The CDR3 region has the DNA TGTGCCAGCAGCCCCAGGGAGGGCCTTAGTCATGAGCAGTACTTC. As protein: CASSPREGLSHEQYF.

V is TRBV20-1 and J is TRBJ2-4; 9 bases are a match to TRBD1. The J segment lost 3 bases and the V segment lost 5 bases, leaving 8 bases of the junction unmatched. The CDR3 has 15 amino acids. The germline V gene encodes CDR1 DFQATT and CDR2 SNEGSKA (reference sequence). DNA of the CDR3: TGCAGTGCTTCTCCGGGACAGGGCGGCAAAAACATTCAGTACTTC. As protein: CSASPGQGGKNIQYF.

The sample holds a few counts of this clonotype. The V gene is TRBV13, the J gene TRBJ2-7; D unclear. CDR3 length equals 13 residues. With 1 base removed from V and 1 base from J, the gap between germline ends came to 5 bases. Germline assignment: CDR1 PRHDT and CDR2 FYEKMQ (reference sequence). CDR3 sequence: CASSLVESYEQYF. The CDR3 DNA follows: TGTGCCAGCAGCTTAGTAGAGTCCTACGAGCAGTACTTC.

The chain has TRBV24-1 and TRBJ2-5; TRBD1 agrees at 10 bases. Germline CDR1 KGHDR, CDR2 SFDVKD. The V gene end was trimmed by 10 bases and the J gene end by 3 bases; junction bases not matched to a gene: 4. This CDR3 has 13 amino acids. This chain's CDR3 is CATGGTGEETQYF. The CDR3 nucleotides are TGTGCCACTGGAGGGACAGGGGAAGAGACCCAGTACTTC.

This clonotype came up a few times. This chain joins TRBV7-2 and TRBJ1-2; D uncertain. V lost 5 bases to trimming and J lost 8 bases, with 9 bases between them. Germline CDR1 reads SGHTA; CDR2 reads FQGNSA. There are 11 residues in the CDR3. CDR3 DNA: TGTGCCAGCAGCGGCCGGTCCGGCTACACCTTC. It specifies CASSGRSGYTF.

CDR3 amino acids: CATHGTAGYEQYF. The CDR3 DNA reads TGTGCCACCCACGGGACAGCCGGCTACGAGCAGTACTTC. This chain connects TRBV10-3 to TRBJ2-7; TRBD1 matches 7 bases. V was pared by 10 bases and J by 3 bases, with 9 bases of the junction left unmatched. This CDR3 has 13 amino acids. CDR1 ENHRY and CDR2 SYGVKD come from the germline V gene.

The J gene is TRBJ2-1, the V gene TRBV7-2; maybe TRBD2 (6 bases). Germline V gene lookup returns CDR1 SGHTA and CDR2 FQGNSA. The CDR3 runs 15 residues. Trimming removed 5 bases at V and 4 bases at J, with 15 bases between. Here the CDR3 DNA reads TGTGCCAGCAGCCGAAGACTAGAGACTTACAATGAGCAGTTCTTC. Translating it yields CASSRRLETYNEQFF.

The chain recombines TRBV28 with TRBJ2-5; D call uncertain. The CDR3 spans 13 residues. V lost 6 bases and J 0 bases, leaving 8 bases between the germline ends. Germline values: CDR1 MDHEN, CDR2 SYDVKM. DNA for the CDR3: TGTGCCAGCAGGGCAGACTACCAAGAGACCCAGTACTTC. Translating it yields CASRADYQETQYF.

The rearrangement joins TRBV20-1 to TRBJ2-7; D remains unclear. V dropped 3 bases and J dropped 2 bases, with 20 bases sitting between them. CDR1 and CDR2 from the germline V gene are DFQATT and SNEGSKA (reference sequence). The CDR3 length is 16 residues. The CDR3 DNA reads TGCAGTGCTAGCTCTGCCGGTGTGATGGGCCCCTACGAGCAGTACTTC. Translation: CSASSAGVMGPYEQYF.

The rearrangement links TRBV20-1 to TRBJ2-7; tentative D call: TRBD2 (6 bases). The CDR3 contains 12 residues. From germline, CDR1 is DFQATT and CDR2 SNEGSKA (reference sequence). Trimming took 3 bases from V and 7 from J, leaving 13 bases between them. The CDR3 DNA reads TGCAGTGCTAGCCCCGGAGGGAGGGAGCAGTACTTC. Its protein is CSASPGGREQYF.

The rearrangement links TRBV6-2 or TRBV6-3 to TRBJ2-1, with 9 nucleotides matching TRBD2. The CDR3 has 17 residues. Germline assignment: CDR1 MNHEY and CDR2 SVGEGT. The V gene end was trimmed by 2 bases and the J gene end by 3 bases; junction bases not matched to a gene: 8. For the CDR3, the DNA is TGTGCCAGCAGTTACCCGGCTAGCGGGAATATCTACAATGAGCAGTTCTTC. It codes for CASSYPASGNIYNEQFF.

V usage is TRBV25-1 and J usage is TRBJ2-1; no firm D call. V gave up 2 bases and J gave up 0 bases, with 11 bases separating them. The CDR3 length is 16 residues. Germline CDR1 and CDR2: MGHDK and SYGVNS. The DNA of the CDR3 is TGTGCCAGCAGTGAAGTTGTGAGCAGCTCCTACAATGAGCAGTTCTTC. Residues: CASSEVVSSSYNEQFF.

This clonotype was picked up one time. J is TRBJ2-5 and V is TRBV7-2, with a tentative D call TRBD2 (6 bases). Trimming took 1 base from V and 8 from J, leaving 20 bases between them. CDR3 size: 16 residues. From germline, CDR1 is SGHTA and CDR2 FQGNSA. In nucleotides, the CDR3 is TGTGCCAGCAGCTTAGAAGCTGGGCGGGGTGCTAGAACCCAGTACTTC. Translated: CASSLEAGRGARTQYF. Filled out from reference TRBV7-2 and TRBJ2-5, the complete variable domain reads GAGVSQSPSNKVTEKGKDVELRCDPISGHTALYWYRQSLGQGLEFLIYFQGNSAPDKSGLPSDRFSAERTGGSVSTLTIQRTQQEDSAVYLCASSLEAGRGARTQYFGPGTRLLVL.

The chain recombines TRBV28 with TRBJ2-1; D is perhaps TRBD2 (5 bases). V was trimmed by 3 bases and J by 0 bases, leaving 9 bases between them. The V gene's germline CDR1 is MDHEN and CDR2 SYDVKM. This CDR3 has 15 residues. The CDR3: CASSLASISYNEQFF. The CDR3 DNA sequence: TGTGCCAGCAGTTTGGCTAGCATCTCCTACAATGAGCAGTTCTTC.

The chain uses TRBV20-1 and TRBJ2-1; TRBD2 agrees at 12 bases. J gave up 6 bases and V 3 bases, and 6 bases lay outside the gene matches. Germline assignment: CDR1 DFQATT and CDR2 SNEGSKA (reference sequence). The CDR3 extends over 15 amino acids. The CDR3 nucleotides are TGCAGTGCTAGGATCCTAGCGGGAGGGCTCAATGAGCAGTTCTTC. It yields the protein CSARILAGGLNEQFF.

A note on this clonotype: The junction differs from germline at one of its ends, possibly a read error. The CDR3 loop reads CTSSLPGGSEQYF. Here the CDR3 DNA reads TGTACCAGCAGCTTACCAGGGGGAAGCGAGCAGTACTTC. The chain joins TRBV7-6 to TRBJ2-7; 7 positions agree with TRBD1. This CDR3 spans 13 amino acids. Germline V lookup: CDR1 SGHVS, CDR2 FNYEAQ.

The sample holds a few counts of this clonotype. The gene calls are TRBV20-1 and TRBJ2-3, with D possibly TRBD2 on 5 matching bases. V shed 5 bases and J shed 3 bases, with 15 bases lying between them. Germline V gives CDR1 DFQATT, CDR2 SNEGSKA (reference sequence). This CDR3 is built from 14 residues. This CDR3 reads CSAGKRMGTDTQYF. CDR3 DNA: TGCAGTGCTGGCAAGCGGATGGGGACAGATACGCAGTATTTT.

This clonotype was picked up a small number of times. The genes are TRBV9 and TRBJ2-1, with D possibly matching TRBD1 (6 bases). Germline loops: CDR1 SGDLS, CDR2 YYNGEE. V was trimmed by 2 bases and J by 5 bases, leaving 11 bases between them. The CDR3 has 14 amino acids. The CDR3 region is CASSVTTGHNEQFF. CDR3 nucleotide sequence: TGTGCCAGCAGCGTCACGACAGGCCACAATGAGCAGTTCTTC.

Only one count was recorded for this clonotype. This chain joins TRBV6-5 and TRBJ2-5, with D maybe TRBD2 (5 bases). The last part of the DNA fits TRBJ2-7 better; the J call may be wrong. The germline V gene encodes CDR1 MNHEY and CDR2 SVGAGI. The CDR3 extends over 17 amino acids. The CDR3 loop reads CASSYSTLGDYHYEQYF. Written as DNA, the CDR3 is TGTGCCAGCAGTTACTCGACCCTGGGAGACTACCACTACGAGCAGTACTTC.